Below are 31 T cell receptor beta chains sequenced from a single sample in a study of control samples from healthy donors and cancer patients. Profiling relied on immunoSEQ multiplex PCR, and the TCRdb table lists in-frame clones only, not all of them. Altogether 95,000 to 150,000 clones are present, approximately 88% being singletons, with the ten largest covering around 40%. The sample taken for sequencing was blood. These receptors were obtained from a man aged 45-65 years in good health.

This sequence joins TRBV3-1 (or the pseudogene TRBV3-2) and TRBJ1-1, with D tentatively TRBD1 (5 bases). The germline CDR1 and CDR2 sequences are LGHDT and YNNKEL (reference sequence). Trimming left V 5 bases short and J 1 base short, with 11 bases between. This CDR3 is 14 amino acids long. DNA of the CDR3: TGTGCCAGCAGCTCGTTTACAGGGAACACTGAAGCTTTCTTT. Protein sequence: CASSSFTGNTEAFF.

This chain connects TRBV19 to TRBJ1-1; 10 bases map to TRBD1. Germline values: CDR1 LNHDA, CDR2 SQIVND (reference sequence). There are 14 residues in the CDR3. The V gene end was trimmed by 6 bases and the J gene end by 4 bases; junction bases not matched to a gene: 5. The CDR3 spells CASSMTGGITEAFF. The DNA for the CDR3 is TGTGCCAGTAGCATGACAGGGGGCATCACTGAAGCTTTCTTT. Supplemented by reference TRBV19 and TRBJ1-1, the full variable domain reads DGGITQSPKYLFRKEGQNVTLSCEQNLNHDAMYWYRQDPGQGLRLIYYSQIVNDFQKGDIAEGYSVSREKKESFPLTVTSAQKNPTAFYLCASSMTGGITEAFFGQGTRLTVV.

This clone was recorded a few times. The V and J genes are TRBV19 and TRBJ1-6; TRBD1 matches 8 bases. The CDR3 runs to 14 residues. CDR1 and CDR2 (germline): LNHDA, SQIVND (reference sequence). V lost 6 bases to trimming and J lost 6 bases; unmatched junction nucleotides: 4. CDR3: CASRATGVNSPLHF. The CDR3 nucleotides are TGTGCCAGTAGGGCGACAGGGGTTAATTCACCCCTCCACTTT.

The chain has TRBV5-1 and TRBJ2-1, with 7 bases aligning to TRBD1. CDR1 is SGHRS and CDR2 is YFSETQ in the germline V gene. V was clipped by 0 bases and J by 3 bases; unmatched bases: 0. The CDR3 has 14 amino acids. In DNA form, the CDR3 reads TGCGCCAGCAGCTTGGGGACAGGCTACAATGAGCAGTTCTTC. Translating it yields CASSLGTGYNEQFF.

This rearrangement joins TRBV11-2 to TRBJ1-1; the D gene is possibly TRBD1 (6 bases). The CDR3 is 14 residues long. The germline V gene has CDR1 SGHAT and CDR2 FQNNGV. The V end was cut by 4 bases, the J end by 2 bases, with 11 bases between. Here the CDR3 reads CASSSLGGNTEAFF. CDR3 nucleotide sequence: TGTGCCAGCAGCTCCCTAGGGGGAAACACTGAAGCTTTCTTT.

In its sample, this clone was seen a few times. The CDR3 region is CASSPYMGGPQHF. The CDR3 DNA sequence: TGTGCCAGCTCACCATACATGGGAGGGCCCCAGCATTTT. V gene TRBV18 combines with J gene TRBJ1-5; D gene ambiguous. Germline values: CDR1 KGHSH, CDR2 LQKENI. Trimming pared 2 bases from V and 9 bases from J, leaving 11 bases between. CDR3 length equals 13 residues.

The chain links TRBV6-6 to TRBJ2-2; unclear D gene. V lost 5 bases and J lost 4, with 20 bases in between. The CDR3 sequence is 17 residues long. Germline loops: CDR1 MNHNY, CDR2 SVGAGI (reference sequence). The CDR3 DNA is TGTGCCAGCAGTCACGTAACAGCGCCTTCGGGCACCGGGGAGCTGTTTTTT. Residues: CASSHVTAPSGTGELFF.

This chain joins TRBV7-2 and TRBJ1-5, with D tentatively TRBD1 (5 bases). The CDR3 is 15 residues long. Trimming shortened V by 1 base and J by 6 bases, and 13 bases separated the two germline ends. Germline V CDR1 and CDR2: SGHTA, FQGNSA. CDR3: CASSLEGWGRQPQHF. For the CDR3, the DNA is TGTGCCAGCAGCTTAGAGGGCTGGGGCCGTCAGCCCCAGCATTTT. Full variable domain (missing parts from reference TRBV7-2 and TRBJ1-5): GAGVSQSPSNKVTEKGKDVELRCDPISGHTALYWYRQSLGQGLEFLIYFQGNSAPDKSGLPSDRFSAERTGGSVSTLTIQRTQQEDSAVYLCASSLEGWGRQPQHFGDGTRLSIL.

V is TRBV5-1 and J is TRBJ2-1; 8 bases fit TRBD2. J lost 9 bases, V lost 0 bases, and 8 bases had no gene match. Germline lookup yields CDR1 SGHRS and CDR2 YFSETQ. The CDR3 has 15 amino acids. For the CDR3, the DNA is TGCGCCAGCAGCTTGGAACGGGGGGGCGCGGCTGAGCAGTTCTTC. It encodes CASSLERGGAAEQFF.

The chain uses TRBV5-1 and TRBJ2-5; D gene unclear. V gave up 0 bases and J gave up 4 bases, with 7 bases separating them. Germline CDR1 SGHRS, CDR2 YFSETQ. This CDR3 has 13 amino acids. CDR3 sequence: CASSLGSLETQYF. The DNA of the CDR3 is TGCGCCAGCAGCTTGGGTAGCTTAGAGACCCAGTACTTC.

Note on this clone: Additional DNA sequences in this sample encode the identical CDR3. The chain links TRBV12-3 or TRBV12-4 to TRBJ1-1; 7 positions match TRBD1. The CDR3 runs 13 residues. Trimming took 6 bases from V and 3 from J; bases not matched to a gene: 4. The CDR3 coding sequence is TGTGCCAGCAGCCTCAGGGGGGACACTGAAGCTTTCTTT. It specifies CASSLRGDTEAFF.

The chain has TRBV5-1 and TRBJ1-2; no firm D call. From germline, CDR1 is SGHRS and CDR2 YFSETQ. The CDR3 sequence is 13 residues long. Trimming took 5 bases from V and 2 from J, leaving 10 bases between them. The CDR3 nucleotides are TGCGCCAGCAGTCCGGATGAGAACTATGGCTACACCTTC. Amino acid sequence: CASSPDENYGYTF.

The CDR3 sequence: CASRPTGSTDTQYF. DNA for the CDR3: TGTGCCAGCAGGCCAACAGGGAGCACAGATACGCAGTATTTT. The chain is built from TRBV6-5 and TRBJ2-3, with D possibly matching TRBD1 (6 bases). CDR3 length: 14 amino acids. Germline CDR1 and CDR2: MNHEY and SVGAGI. V lost 6 bases and J 0 bases, leaving 10 bases between the germline ends.

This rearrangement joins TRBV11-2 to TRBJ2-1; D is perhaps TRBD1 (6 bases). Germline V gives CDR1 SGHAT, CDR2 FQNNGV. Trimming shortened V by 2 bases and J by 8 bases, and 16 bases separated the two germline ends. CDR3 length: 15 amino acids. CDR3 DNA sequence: TGTGCCAGCAGCTTAAACTTACAGGGTGGGGATGAGCAGTTCTTC. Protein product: CASSLNLQGGDEQFF.

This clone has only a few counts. For the CDR3, the DNA is TGTGCCTGGAGTGGAACAGGGGCCTTCGGGAACACCGGGGAGCTGTTTTTT. Protein: CAWSGTGAFGNTGELFF. V usage is TRBV30 and J usage is TRBJ2-2; 7 bases line up with TRBD1. The V gene's germline CDR1 is GTSNPN and CDR2 SVGIG (reference sequence). With 1 base clipped from V and 1 base from J, the junction kept 9 bases outside the gene matches. The CDR3 runs 17 residues.

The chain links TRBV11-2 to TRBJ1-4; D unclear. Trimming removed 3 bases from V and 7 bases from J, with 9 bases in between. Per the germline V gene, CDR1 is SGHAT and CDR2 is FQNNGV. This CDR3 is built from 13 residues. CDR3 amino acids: CASSLVGREKLFF. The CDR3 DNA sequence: TGTGCCAGCAGCTTGGTGGGCCGTGAAAAACTGTTTTTT.

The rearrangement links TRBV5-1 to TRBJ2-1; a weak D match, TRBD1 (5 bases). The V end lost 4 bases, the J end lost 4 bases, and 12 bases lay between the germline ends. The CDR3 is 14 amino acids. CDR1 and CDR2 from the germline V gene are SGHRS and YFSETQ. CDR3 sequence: CASSPDSKYNEQFF. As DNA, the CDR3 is TGCGCCAGCAGCCCAGACAGCAAATACAATGAGCAGTTCTTC. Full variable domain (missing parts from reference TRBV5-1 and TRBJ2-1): KAGVTQTPRYLIKTRGQQVTLSCSPISGHRSVSWYQQTPGQGLQFLFEYFSETQRNKGNFPGRFSGRQFSNSRSEMNVSTLELGDSALYLCASSPDSKYNEQFFGPGTRLTVL.

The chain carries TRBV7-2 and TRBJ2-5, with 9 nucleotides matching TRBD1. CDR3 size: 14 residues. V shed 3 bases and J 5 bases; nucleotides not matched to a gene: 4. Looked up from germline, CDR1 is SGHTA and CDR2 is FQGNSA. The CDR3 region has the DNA TGTGCCAGCAGCTTCGACAGGGGGTTGGAGACCCAGTACTTC. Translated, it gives CASSFDRGLETQYF.

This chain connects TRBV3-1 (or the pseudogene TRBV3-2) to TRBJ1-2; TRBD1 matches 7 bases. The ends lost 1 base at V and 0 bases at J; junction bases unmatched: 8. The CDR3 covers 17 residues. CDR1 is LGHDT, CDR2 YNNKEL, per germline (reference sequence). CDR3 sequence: CASSQGLTGVANYGYTF. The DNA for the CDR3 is TGTGCCAGCAGCCAAGGGTTAACAGGGGTAGCTAACTATGGCTACACCTTC.

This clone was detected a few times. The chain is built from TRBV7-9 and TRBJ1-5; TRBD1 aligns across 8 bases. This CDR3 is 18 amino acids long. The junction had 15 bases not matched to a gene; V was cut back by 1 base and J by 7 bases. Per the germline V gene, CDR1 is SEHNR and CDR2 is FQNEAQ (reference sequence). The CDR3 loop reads CASSLEIMGNRGEQPQHF. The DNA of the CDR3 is TGTGCCAGCAGCTTAGAAATAATGGGGAACAGGGGGGAGCAGCCCCAGCATTTT.

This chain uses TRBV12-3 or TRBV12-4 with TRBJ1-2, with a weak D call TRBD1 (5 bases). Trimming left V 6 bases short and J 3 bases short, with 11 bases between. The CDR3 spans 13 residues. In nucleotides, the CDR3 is TGTGCCAGCAGCCCAGGGCTGTACTATGGCTACACCTTC. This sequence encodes CASSPGLYYGYTF.

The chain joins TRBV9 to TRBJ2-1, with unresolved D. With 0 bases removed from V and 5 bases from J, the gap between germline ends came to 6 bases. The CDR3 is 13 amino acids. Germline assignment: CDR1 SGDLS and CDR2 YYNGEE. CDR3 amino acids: CASSVGRNNEQFF. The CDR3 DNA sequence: TGTGCCAGCAGCGTAGGACGAAACAATGAGCAGTTCTTC.

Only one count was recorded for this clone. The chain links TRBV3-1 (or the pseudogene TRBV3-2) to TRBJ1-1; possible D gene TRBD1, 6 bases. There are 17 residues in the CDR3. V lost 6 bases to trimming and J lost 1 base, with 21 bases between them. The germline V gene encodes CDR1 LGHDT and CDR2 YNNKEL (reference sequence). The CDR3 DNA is TGTGCCAGCAGGAGTGCGCCGGGACATTCACCGAACACTGAAGCTTTCTTT. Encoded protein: CASRSAPGHSPNTEAFF.

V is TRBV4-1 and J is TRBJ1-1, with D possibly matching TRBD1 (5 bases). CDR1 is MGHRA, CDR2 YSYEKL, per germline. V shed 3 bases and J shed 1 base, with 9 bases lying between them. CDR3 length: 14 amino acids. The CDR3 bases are TGCGCCAGCAGCCAGCCCAGGGCGAACACTGAAGCTTTCTTT. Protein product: CASSQPRANTEAFF.

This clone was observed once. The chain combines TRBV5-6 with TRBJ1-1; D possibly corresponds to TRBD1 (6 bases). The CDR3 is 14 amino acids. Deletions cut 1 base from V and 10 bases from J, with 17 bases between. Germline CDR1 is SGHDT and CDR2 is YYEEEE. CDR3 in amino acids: CASSLWGGAEGAFF. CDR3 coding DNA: TGTGCCAGCAGCTTGTGGGGGGGCGCCGAAGGAGCTTTCTTT.

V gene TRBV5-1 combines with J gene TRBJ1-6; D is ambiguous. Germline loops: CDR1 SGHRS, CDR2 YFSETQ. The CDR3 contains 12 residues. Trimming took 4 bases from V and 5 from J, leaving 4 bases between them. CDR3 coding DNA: TGCGCCAGCAGCCCGGATAATTCACCCCTCCACTTT. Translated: CASSPDNSPLHF.

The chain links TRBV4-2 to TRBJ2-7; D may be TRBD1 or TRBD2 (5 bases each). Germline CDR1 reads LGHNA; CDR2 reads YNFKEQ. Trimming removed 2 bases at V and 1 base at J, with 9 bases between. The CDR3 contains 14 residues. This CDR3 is CASSQRDGSYEQYF. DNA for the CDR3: TGTGCCAGCAGCCAAAGGGACGGGTCCTACGAGCAGTACTTC.

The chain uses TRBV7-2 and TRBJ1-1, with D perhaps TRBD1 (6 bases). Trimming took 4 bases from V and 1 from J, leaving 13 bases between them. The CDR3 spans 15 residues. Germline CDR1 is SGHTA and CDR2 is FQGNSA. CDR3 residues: CASSYQGGGNTEAFF. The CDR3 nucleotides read TGTGCCAGCAGCTATCAAGGGGGGGGGAACACTGAAGCTTTCTTT.

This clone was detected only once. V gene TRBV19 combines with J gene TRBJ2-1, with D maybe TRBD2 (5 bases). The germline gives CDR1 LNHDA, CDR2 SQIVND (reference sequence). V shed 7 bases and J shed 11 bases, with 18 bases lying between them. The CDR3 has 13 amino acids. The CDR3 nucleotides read TGTGCCAGTACTTTTACAGTCGAGGGTAAGCAGTTCTTC. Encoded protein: CASTFTVEGKQFF.

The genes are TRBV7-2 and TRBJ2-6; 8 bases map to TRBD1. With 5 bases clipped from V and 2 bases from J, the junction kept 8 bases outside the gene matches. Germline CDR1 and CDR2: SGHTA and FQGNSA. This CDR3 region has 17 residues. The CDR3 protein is CASSRGAGGAGANVLTF. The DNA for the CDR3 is TGTGCCAGCAGCAGGGGGGCAGGGGGCGCTGGGGCCAACGTCCTGACTTTC.

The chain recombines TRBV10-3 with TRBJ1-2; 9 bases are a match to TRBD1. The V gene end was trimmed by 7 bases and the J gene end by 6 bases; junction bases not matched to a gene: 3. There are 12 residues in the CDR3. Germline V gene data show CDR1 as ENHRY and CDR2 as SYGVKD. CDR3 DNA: TGTGCCATCACCAGGACAGGGGATGGCTACACCTTC. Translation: CAITRTGDGYTF.